Following are 2 T cell receptor beta chains from one sample sequenced in a study of Ad26.COV2.S vaccination and SARS-CoV-2 variants. This sample's treatment: some 20 received Ad26.COV2.S at low or high dose, single or two shots; several received placebo; per-sample allocation not given. Sampling took place 63 days after the first vaccine or placebo injection. Sequencing used immunoSEQ multiplex PCR; TCRdb keeps in-frame clones, though not all of them. Here the sample spans about 350,000 clones, around 90% being singletons. The starting material was peripheral blood, obtained in a trial of Ad26.COV2.S vaccine versus placebo. The receptors were gathered from a person between 18 and 65 years old who received the Ad26.COV2.S COVID-19 vaccine or a placebo.

The chain couples TRBV11-2 to TRBJ1-5; the D gene is possibly TRBD1 (5 bases). The CDR3 is made up of 16 amino acids. The germline CDR1 and CDR2 sequences are SGHAT and FQNNGV. V was clipped by 0 bases and J by 2 bases, with 11 bases between them. The CDR3 DNA sequence: TGTGCCAGCAGCTTAGATGGGGGATTTGGCAATCAGCCCCAGCATTTT. Translation: CASSLDGGFGNQPQHF.

The rearrangement uses TRBV19 and TRBJ1-2, with a tentative D call TRBD1 (5 bases). Germline CDR1 is LNHDA and CDR2 is SQIVND (reference sequence). The CDR3 consists of 18 residues. V gave up 6 bases and J gave up 5 bases, with 28 bases separating them. CDR3 nucleotides: TGTGCCAGTAGGGTGAGAGGGTTAATGGGGACTGCAGAATATGGCTACACCTTC. Protein sequence: CASRVRGLMGTAEYGYTF.